This TCR beta chain was sequenced in a study of beta chain features in type 1 diabetes (dated by TCRdb to between 2017 and 2018). A note on the overall study: Mean age, gender distribution, total cell number and subset yield did not differ between patients and healthy donors. A total of around 100 million sorted cells were examined across all samples, and RNA yield correlated strongly with the number of cells per subset. The study compared the TCRB repertoires of sorted circulating CD4+ T cell subsets in recently diagnosed type 1 diabetes patients with those in matched healthy donors. Regulatory and stem cell-like memory subsets were isolated from only 8 patients and roughly eight healthy donors, whereas naive and central memory subsets came from all 30 or so donors. Paper-wide results and their limitations: Because the HLA sub-analyses included only small numbers of individuals, any influence of HLA type on TCRB rearrangement was left unresolved. Shorter templates might be favored by PCR, yet because patient and control samples were amplified and corrected together, any such skew would affect both groups equally. The naive, central memory and regulatory TCRB repertoires appeared to resemble one another more closely among patients than among healthy donors. At VDJ recombination sites, patients with type 1 diabetes made fewer insertions and deleted more nucleotides, a pattern implying thymic rearrangement abnormalities. Because cDNA was sequenced instead of genomic DNA, highly expressing activated cells could be over-represented, though the groups showed no difference in activation or CD3 levels. In all four CD4+ subsets, TCRB CDR3 length was moderately but significantly shorter in type 1 diabetes patients.

The entire amount of isolated RNA was reverse transcribed using the High Capacity cDNA Reverse Transcription Kit, so the sequenced TCRB transcripts were expressed ones. Deep immunoSEQ sequencing was performed on naive, central memory and regulatory T cell samples, with an average of about 3.6 million total reads per sample. Sorted cells were lysed in RLT buffer and RNA was extracted with DNase-treated RNeasy Micro or Mini kits, depending on cell number. Each cell subset was processed separately to prevent cross-contamination, with patient and healthy donor samples processed together. The immunoSEQ multiplex PCR was used to amplify TCRB sequences from cDNA, yielding 87-bp fragments that span the CDR3 region. The amplicons were sequenced using the Illumina HiSeq platform. The original methods were these. PCR bias was computationally corrected using synthetic template baselines, reads within Hamming distance 2 were collapsed, and singletons that could not be merged were discarded. By aligning reads against IMGT, V, D and J genes, CDR3 length, and insertions or deletions at six rearrangement sites were assigned. Within each subset, clonotype counts were normalized to the number of sorted cells before true diversity and Gini coefficients were calculated with the tcR R package. The overlap coefficient, calculated on TCRB nucleotide sequences, was used to measure repertoire sharing. As a proxy for the pre-selection repertoire, out-of-frame TCRB sequences from naive cells were analyzed. TCRdb holds this immuneACCESS table with in-frame rearrangements only. Some clones are missing; in checked studies, unresolved V genes explain under half, and the rest has no known cause. Clone size and the V and J calls come from that table; the DNA yielded D and trimming. The sample yields approximately 300,000 clones; approximately 11% were counted once. The ten largest clones add up to around 0.015% of the sample.

Each donor gave one peripheral blood draw, averaging approximately 0.11 L, which was collected into heparinised tubes. A BD FACSAria II was used to sort naive, central memory, regulatory and stem cell-like memory CD4+ T cells with a panel that included CD45RO, CCR7, CD25, CD127, CD95 and CD27. Every sorted population had a purity above 95%. PBMCs were separated immediately by Lymphoprep density gradient centrifugation and were stained directly, without being cultured. So that batch effects would be minimized, each experiment stained and sorted samples in pairs, pairing one healthy donor with one patient. Trimming at the junction amounts to 5 bases on V and 0 bases on J, and the germline ends lie 8 bases apart. The germline V gene specifies SNHLY as CDR1 and FYNNEI as CDR2. From the cysteine through the phenylalanine, the CDR3 covers 14 amino acids. The DNA shown is the 42-base CDR3, in frame from base 1.

With respect to this clone: Its antigen is currently not known. Base quality data are lacking; no much larger clone is found one base away.

The material sequenced was naive CD4+ T cells from blood. The cell subset or site label corresponds to: true naive CD4+ T cells. This chain joins TRBV2 to TRBJ1-5, with the D gene not clear enough to name. This sequence was found in a woman between 25 and 40 years old in good health. The CDR3: CASSQKNSNQPQHF. Here is the DNA: TGTGCCAGCAGTCAGAAAAATAGCAATCAGCCCCAGCATTTT.